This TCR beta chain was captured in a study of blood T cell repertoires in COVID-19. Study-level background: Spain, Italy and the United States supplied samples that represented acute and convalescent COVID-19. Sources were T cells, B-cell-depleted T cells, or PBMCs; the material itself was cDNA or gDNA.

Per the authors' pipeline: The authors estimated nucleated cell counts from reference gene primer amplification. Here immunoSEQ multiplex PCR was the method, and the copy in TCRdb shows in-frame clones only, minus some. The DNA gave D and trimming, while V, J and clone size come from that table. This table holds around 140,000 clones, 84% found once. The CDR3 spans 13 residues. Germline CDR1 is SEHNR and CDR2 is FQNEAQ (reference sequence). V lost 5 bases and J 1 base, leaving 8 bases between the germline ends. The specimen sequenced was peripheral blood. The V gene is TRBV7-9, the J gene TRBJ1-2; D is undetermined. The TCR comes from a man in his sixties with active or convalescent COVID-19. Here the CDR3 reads CASSAGVNYGYTF. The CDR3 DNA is TGTGCCAGCAGCGCCGGTGTTAACTATGGCTACACCTTC.